This T cell receptor beta chain comes out of a study of blood T cell repertoires in COVID-19. The wider study: From T cells, B-cell-depleted T cells, or PBMCs came the material, which was cDNA or gDNA.

The length of the CDR3 is 16 residues. Here immunoSEQ multiplex PCR was the method, and the copy in TCRdb shows in-frame clones only, minus some. Seen here are approximately 170,000 clones, over 75% observed once, and the top ten hold less than 8%. Followed longitudinally, the Seattle patients had been enrolled during active infection. The TCR originated in a man of 80 years or more with COVID-19, enrolled during active disease. The gene calls are TRBV21-1 and TRBJ2-7; the table assigns TRBD1, which was not confirmed against the DNA. TRBV21-1 is marked as a pseudogene. Sequencing was performed on peripheral blood. CDR3: CASSTDRQGGNYEQYF. CDR3 nucleotide sequence: TGTGCCAGCAGCACGGACAGACAGGGGGGAAACTACGAGCAGTACTTC.